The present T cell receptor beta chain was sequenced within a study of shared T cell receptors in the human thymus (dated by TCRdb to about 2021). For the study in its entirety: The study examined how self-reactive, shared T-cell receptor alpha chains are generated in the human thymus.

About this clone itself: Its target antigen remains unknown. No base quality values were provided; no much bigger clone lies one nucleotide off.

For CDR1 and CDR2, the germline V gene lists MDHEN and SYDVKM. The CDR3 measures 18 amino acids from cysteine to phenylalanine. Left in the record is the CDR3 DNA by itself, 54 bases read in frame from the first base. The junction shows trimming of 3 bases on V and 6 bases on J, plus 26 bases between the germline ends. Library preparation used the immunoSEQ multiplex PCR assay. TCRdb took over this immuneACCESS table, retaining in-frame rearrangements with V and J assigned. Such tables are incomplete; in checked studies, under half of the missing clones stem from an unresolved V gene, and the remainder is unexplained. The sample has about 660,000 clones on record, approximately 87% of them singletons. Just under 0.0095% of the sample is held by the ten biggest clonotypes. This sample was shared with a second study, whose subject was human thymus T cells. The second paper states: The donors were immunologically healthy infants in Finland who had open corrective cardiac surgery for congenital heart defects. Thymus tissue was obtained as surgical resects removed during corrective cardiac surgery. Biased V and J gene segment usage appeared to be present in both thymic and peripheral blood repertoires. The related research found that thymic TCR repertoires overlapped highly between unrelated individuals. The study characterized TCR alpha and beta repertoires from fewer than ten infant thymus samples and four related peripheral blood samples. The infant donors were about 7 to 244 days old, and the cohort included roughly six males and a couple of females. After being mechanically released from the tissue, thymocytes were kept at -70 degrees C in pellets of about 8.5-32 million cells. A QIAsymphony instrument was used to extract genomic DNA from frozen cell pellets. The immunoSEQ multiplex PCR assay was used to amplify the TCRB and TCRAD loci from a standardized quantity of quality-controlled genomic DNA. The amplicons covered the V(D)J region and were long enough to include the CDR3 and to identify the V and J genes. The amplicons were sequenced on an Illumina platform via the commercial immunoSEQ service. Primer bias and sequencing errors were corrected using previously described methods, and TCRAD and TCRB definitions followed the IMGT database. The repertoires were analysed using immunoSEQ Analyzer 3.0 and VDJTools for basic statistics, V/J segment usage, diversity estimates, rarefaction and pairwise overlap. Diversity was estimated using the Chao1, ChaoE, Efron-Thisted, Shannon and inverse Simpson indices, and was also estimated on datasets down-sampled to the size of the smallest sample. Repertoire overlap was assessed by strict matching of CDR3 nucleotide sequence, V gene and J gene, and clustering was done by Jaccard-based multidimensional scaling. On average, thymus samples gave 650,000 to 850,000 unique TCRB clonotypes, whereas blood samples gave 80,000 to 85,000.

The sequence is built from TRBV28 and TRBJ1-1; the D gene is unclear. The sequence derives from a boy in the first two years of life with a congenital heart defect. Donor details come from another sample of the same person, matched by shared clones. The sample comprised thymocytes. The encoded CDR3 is CASSLPHLGGRPTSEAFF. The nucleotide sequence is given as TGTGCCAGCAGTTTGCCCCACCTTGGTGGGCGCCCGACATCTGAAGCTTTCTTT.